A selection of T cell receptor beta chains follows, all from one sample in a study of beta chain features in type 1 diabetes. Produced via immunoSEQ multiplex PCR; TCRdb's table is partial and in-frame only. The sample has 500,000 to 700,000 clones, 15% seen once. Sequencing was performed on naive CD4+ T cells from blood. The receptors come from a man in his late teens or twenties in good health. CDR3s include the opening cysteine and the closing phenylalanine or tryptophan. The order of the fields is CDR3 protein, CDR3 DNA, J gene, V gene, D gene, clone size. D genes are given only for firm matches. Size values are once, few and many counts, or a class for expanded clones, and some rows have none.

CAISVSGESQFF TGTGCCATCAGTGTTAGCGGGGAAAGTCAGTTCTTC TRBJ2-1 TRBV10-3 TRBD2 few
CASSLLDGLDSEQFF TGCGCCAGCAGCTTGTTGGATGGACTAGATAGTGAGCAGTTCTTC TRBJ2-1 TRBV5-1 TRBD2 few
CASSPWRVGDEQFF TGTGCCAGCTCACCTTGGAGGGTCGGGGATGAGCAGTTCTTC TRBJ2-1 TRBV18 . few
CASSEDRLQETQYF TGTGCCAGCAGTGAAGACAGACTCCAAGAGACCCAGTACTTC TRBJ2-5 TRBV6-1 . few
CASSLASNTEAFF TGTGCCAGCAGCTTAGCGTCGAACACTGAAGCTTTCTTT TRBJ1-1 TRBV11-1 . .
CATSRVGPETQYF TGTGCCACCAGCAGAGTAGGTCCAGAGACCCAGTACTTC TRBJ2-5 TRBV15 . few
CASSATGFGETQYF TGTGCCAGCAGTGCCACAGGGTTCGGAGAGACCCAGTACTTC TRBJ2-5 TRBV27 . .
CASSQDSGPRNTEAFF TGCGCCAGCAGCCAAGATTCAGGACCGAGGAACACTGAAGCTTTCTTT TRBJ1-1 TRBV4-3 . .
CASSTRAKATDTQYF TGCGCCAGCAGCACACGGGCGAAGGCGACAGATACGCAGTATTTT TRBJ2-3 TRBV4-3 . few
CARVGLAGSFSYEQYF TGTGCCAGGGTCGGACTAGCGGGTTCCTTCTCCTACGAGCAGTACTTC TRBJ2-7 TRBV10-3 TRBD2 few
CSTGTRGSTDTQYF TGCAGCACCGGGACAAGAGGGAGCACAGATACGCAGTATTTT TRBJ2-3 TRBV29-1 . few
CASSLKLRGQGGYGYTF TGTGCCAGCAGTTTAAAACTACGTGGACAGGGAGGCTATGGCTACACCTTC TRBJ1-2 TRBV27 TRBD1 few
CASSSQTGSYNEQYF TGTGCCAGCAGCTCCCAGACAGGGTCCTACAACGAGCAGTACTTC TRBJ2-7 TRBV7-2 TRBD1 few
CSVAGTRGLLYEQYF TGCAGCGTGGCCGGGACAAGAGGACTTCTCTACGAGCAGTACTTC TRBJ2-7 TRBV29-1 . few
CSVGGGQGLNGYTF TGCAGCGTCGGTGGGGGACAGGGCCTAAATGGCTACACCTTC TRBJ1-2 TRBV29-1 TRBD1 few
CASSDWRALDTQYF TGTGCCAGCAGTGATTGGAGGGCCCTAGATACGCAGTATTTT TRBJ2-3 TRBV2 . .
CASSPTGDGRLAKNIQYF TGTGCCAGCAGCCCGACAGGGGACGGACGTCTAGCCAAAAACATTCAGTACTTC TRBJ2-4 TRBV5-6 TRBD1 .
CASSLGDRRNTEAFF TGCGCCAGCAGCTTGGGGGACAGGCGAAACACTGAAGCTTTCTTT TRBJ1-1 TRBV5-1 TRBD1 .
CASSFQDTRDEQFF TGTGCCAGCAGCTTTCAAGACACAAGGGATGAGCAGTTCTTC TRBJ2-1 TRBV7-2 . .
CASSLDLRLAGSYNEQFF TGTGCCAGCAGCTTAGATTTACGGCTAGCGGGCTCCTACAATGAGCAGTTCTTC TRBJ2-1 TRBV7-9 TRBD2 .
CASSPNLGRGESQPQHF TGTGCCAGCAGCCCAAACTTGGGCAGGGGTGAGTCTCAGCCCCAGCATTTT TRBJ1-5 TRBV5-6 . few
CASRGQDTEAFF TGTGCCAGCAGGGGACAGGACACTGAAGCTTTCTTT TRBJ1-1 TRBV5-4 TRBD1 .
CATSRGPGGQETQYF TGTGCCACCAGCAGAGGTCCAGGGGGCCAAGAGACCCAGTACTTC TRBJ2-5 TRBV15 TRBD1 .
CASKGQGAAETQYF TGCGCCAGCAAAGGACAGGGGGCGGCGGAGACCCAGTACTTC TRBJ2-5 TRBV5-1 TRBD1 few
CASSPSGKRATTYEQYF TGCGCCAGCAGCCCGTCAGGCAAACGCGCCACTACCTACGAGCAGTACTTC TRBJ2-7 TRBV5-1 . few
CASSPLTDWGNYGYTF TGTGCCAGCAGTCCACTGACAGATTGGGGTAACTATGGCTACACCTTC TRBJ1-2 TRBV7-9 . .
CSALDRGIGYTF TGCAGCGCGCTCGACAGGGGGATTGGCTACACCTTC TRBJ1-2 TRBV29-1 TRBD1 .
CASSLAGGAKTDTQYF TGTGCCAGCAGCTTAGCGGGCGGAGCTAAGACGGATACGCAGTATTTT TRBJ2-3 TRBV11-2 . .
CASSFNNEQFF TGTGCCAGCAGCTTTAACAATGAGCAGTTCTTC TRBJ2-1 TRBV11-2 . few
CASSLVGGTGTYEQYF TGTGCCAGCAGCTTAGTCGGAGGGACAGGAACCTACGAGCAGTACTTC TRBJ2-7 TRBV7-8 TRBD1 .
CASSVDGRYIQETQYF TGTGCCAGCAGCGTAGACGGCAGATACATCCAAGAGACCCAGTACTTC TRBJ2-5 TRBV9 . few
CASSVDRAYTEAFF TGCGCCAGCAGCGTCGACAGGGCGTACACTGAAGCTTTCTTT TRBJ1-1 TRBV5-1 TRBD1 few
CASSVLAGVSGELFF TGTGCCAGCAGCGTGCTAGCGGGAGTGTCCGGGGAGCTGTTTTTT TRBJ2-2 TRBV9 TRBD2 many
CASNKLAGAYNEQFF TGTGCCAGCAACAAACTAGCGGGAGCCTACAATGAGCAGTTCTTC TRBJ2-1 TRBV11-2 TRBD2 few
CASSLWDSTAFF TGTGCCAGCAGTTTATGGGACAGCACAGCTTTCTTT TRBJ1-1 TRBV28 . .
CASSGPWTERAFF TGTGCCAGCAGTGGTCCTTGGACCGAAAGGGCTTTCTTT TRBJ1-1 TRBV2 . few
CASSPRQGNAGELFF TGTGCCAGCAGCCCGCGACAGGGGAACGCCGGGGAGCTGTTTTTT TRBJ2-2 TRBV7-2 TRBD1 .
CASSPRQGRTEAFF TGTGCCAGCTCACCTCGACAGGGGCGCACTGAAGCTTTCTTT TRBJ1-1 TRBV18 TRBD1 .
CASSLERTARSYEQYF TGTGCCAGCAGCTTAGAAAGGACAGCCCGCTCCTACGAGCAGTACTTC TRBJ2-7 TRBV7-2 . few
CASRPSGSRDTGELFF TGTGCCAGCCGTCCTAGCGGGAGCAGAGACACCGGGGAGCTGTTTTTT TRBJ2-2 TRBV7-2 TRBD2 .
CASSQGRRNTEAFF TGCGCCAGCAGCCAGGGACGCCGGAACACTGAAGCTTTCTTT TRBJ1-1 TRBV4-3 . few
CASSLGGGGPDTQYF TGTGCCAGCAGCTTAGGTGGGGGAGGGCCAGATACGCAGTATTTT TRBJ2-3 TRBV11-2 TRBD2 .
CASSLEGTGVQEKLFF TGTGCCAGCAGCTTGGAAGGGACAGGGGTCCAGGAAAAACTGTTTTTT TRBJ1-4 TRBV5-4 TRBD1 few
CASSLVSYYNEQFF TGTGCCAGCAGCTTAGTTTCCTATTACAATGAGCAGTTCTTC TRBJ2-1 TRBV7-9 . few
CASSGRLAEQETQYF TGTGCCAGCAGCGGGAGACTAGCGGAGCAAGAGACCCAGTACTTC TRBJ2-5 TRBV9 TRBD2 few
CASSFSTGVQSPLHF TGTGCCAGCAGTTTTTCGACAGGGGTACAGTCACCCCTCCACTTT TRBJ1-6 TRBV28 TRBD1 .
CASSFLSGLYNEQFF TGTGCCAGCAGCTTTTTATCCGGGCTCTACAATGAGCAGTTCTTC TRBJ2-1 TRBV7-2 . .
CASSVDRGLGYGYTF TGTGCCAGCAGCGTGGACAGGGGGCTCGGCTATGGCTACACCTTC TRBJ1-2 TRBV5-6 TRBD1 .
CASSSRTGGETQYF TGTGCCAGCAGCTCGAGGACAGGGGGAGAGACCCAGTACTTC TRBJ2-5 TRBV7-2 TRBD1 .